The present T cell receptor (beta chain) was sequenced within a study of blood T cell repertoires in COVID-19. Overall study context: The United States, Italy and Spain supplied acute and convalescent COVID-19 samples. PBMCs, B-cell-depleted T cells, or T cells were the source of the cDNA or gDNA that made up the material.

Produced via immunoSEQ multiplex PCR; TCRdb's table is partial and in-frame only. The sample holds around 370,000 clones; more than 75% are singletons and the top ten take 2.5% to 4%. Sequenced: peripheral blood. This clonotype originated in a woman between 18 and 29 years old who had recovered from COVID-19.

The CDR3 nucleotides are TGTGCCAGCAGCTTACTCACAGGGGGCACTGAAGCTTTCTTT. As protein: CASSLLTGGTEAFF. The chain recombines TRBV7-8 with TRBJ1-1; TRBD1 aligns across 8 bases. V was pared by 2 bases and J by 4 bases, with 3 bases of the junction left unmatched. Per the germline V gene, CDR1 is SGHVS and CDR2 is FQNEAQ. The CDR3 loop spans 14 amino acids. The complete variable domain, with remaining parts taken from reference TRBV7-8 and TRBJ1-1, reads GAGVSQSPRYKVAKRGQDVALRCDPISGHVSLFWYQQALGQGPEFLTYFQNEAQLDKSGLPSDRFFAERPEGSVSTLKIQRTQQEDSAVYLCASSLLTGGTEAFFGQGTRLTVV.